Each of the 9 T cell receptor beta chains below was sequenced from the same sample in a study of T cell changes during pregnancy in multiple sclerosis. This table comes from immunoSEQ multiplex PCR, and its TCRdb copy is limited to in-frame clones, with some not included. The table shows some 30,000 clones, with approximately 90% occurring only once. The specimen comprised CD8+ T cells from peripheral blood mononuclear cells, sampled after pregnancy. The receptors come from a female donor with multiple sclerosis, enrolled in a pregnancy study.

The CDR3 region is CASSYTPTGSFSYNEQFF. CDR3 DNA sequence: TGTGCCAGCAGCTATACACCGACAGGGTCGTTCTCCTACAATGAGCAGTTCTTC. V gene TRBV7-2 combines with J gene TRBJ2-1; 7 bases agree with TRBD1. The V gene's germline CDR1 is SGHTA and CDR2 FQGNSA. CDR3 length: 18 residues. V was clipped by 4 bases and J by 0 bases; unmatched bases: 12.

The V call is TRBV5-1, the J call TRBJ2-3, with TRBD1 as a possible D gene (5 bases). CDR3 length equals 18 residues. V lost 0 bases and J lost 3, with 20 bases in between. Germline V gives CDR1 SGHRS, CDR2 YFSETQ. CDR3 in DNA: TGCGCCAGCAGCTTGGCATTCTCGGCAGGGAAGAGGACAGATACGCAGTATTTT. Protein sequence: CASSLAFSAGKRTDTQYF.

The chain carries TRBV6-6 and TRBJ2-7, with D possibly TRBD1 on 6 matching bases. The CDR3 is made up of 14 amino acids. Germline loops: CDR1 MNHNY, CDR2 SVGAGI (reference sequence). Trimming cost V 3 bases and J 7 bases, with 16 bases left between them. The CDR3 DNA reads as TGTGCCAGCAGTTATGAAGGCCAGGGGTTGGAGCAGTACTTC. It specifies CASSYEGQGLEQYF.

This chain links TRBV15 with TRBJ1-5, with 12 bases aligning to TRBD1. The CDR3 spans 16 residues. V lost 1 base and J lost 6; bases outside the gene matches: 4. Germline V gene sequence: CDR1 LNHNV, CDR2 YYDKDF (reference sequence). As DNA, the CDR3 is TGTGCCACCAGCAGAGTGGGACAGGGGGCACGTCAGCCCCAGCATTTT. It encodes CATSRVGQGARQPQHF.

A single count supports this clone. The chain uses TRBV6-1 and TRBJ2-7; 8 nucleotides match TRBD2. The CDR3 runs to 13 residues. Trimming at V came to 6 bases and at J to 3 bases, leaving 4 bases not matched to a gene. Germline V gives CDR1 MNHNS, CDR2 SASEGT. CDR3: CASSGGTSYEQYF. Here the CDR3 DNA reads TGTGCCAGCAGCGGGGGGACTAGCTACGAGCAGTACTTC.

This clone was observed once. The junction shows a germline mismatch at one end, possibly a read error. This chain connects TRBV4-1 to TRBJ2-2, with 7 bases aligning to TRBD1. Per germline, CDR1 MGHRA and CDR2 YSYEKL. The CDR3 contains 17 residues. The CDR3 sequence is CANSQVETGASTGELFF. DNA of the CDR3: TGCGCCAACAGCCAAGTCGAAACAGGGGCCAGCACCGGGGAGCTGTTTTTT.

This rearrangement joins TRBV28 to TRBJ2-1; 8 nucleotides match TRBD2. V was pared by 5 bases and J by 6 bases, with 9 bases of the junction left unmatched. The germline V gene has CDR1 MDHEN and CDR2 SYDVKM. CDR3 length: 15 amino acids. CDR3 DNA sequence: TGTGCCAGCAGTCTCATACGGGAGGGCCTCAATGAGCAGTTCTTC. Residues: CASSLIREGLNEQFF.

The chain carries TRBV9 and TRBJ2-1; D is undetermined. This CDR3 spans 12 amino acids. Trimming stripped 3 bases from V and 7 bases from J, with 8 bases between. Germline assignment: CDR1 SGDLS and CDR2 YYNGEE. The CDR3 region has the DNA TGTGCCAGCAGCGCTACAGAAAATGAGCAGTTCTTC. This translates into CASSATENEQFF.

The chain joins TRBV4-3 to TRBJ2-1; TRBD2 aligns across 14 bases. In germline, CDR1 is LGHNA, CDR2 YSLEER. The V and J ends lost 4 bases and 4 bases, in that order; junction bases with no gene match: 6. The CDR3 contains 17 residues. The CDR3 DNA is TGCGCCAGCAGCCCGACTAGCGGGAGGGGCTTATACAATGAGCAGTTCTTC. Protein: CASSPTSGRGLYNEQFF.